The TCR beta chain described here comes from a study of human T cells and chemical hapten exposure. TCRdb itself ran the RACE reads through MiXCR, one entry per CDR3 protein. This sample has some 83,000 distinct CDR3 sequences, with 9.5% to 12% found just once. Trimming took off 1 base at V and 5 bases at J, with 17 bases between the two ends. Germline V gene lookup returns CDR1 SGHVS and CDR2 FQNEAQ. The CDR3 has 17 residues. Indicated time point: patch test 1, 2 weeks after DPC sensitization. Specified treatment: therapeutic diphenylcyclopropenone sensitization with weekly scalp DPC. This clonotype was seen a handful of times.

The source was whole blood, collected in connection with sensitization to the hapten diphenylcyclopropenone (DPC). This sequence joins TRBV7-8 and TRBJ2-2; D might be TRBD2 (6 bases). The TCR originated in a woman aged 45-59 years with alopecia areata. Some clones in this sample may be carry-over from other donors' samples. The CDR3 nucleotides are TGTGCCAGCAGCTTAGGGGGCGGCGGGGCCAAGACCGGGGAGCTGTTTTTT. It encodes CASSLGGGGAKTGELFF.